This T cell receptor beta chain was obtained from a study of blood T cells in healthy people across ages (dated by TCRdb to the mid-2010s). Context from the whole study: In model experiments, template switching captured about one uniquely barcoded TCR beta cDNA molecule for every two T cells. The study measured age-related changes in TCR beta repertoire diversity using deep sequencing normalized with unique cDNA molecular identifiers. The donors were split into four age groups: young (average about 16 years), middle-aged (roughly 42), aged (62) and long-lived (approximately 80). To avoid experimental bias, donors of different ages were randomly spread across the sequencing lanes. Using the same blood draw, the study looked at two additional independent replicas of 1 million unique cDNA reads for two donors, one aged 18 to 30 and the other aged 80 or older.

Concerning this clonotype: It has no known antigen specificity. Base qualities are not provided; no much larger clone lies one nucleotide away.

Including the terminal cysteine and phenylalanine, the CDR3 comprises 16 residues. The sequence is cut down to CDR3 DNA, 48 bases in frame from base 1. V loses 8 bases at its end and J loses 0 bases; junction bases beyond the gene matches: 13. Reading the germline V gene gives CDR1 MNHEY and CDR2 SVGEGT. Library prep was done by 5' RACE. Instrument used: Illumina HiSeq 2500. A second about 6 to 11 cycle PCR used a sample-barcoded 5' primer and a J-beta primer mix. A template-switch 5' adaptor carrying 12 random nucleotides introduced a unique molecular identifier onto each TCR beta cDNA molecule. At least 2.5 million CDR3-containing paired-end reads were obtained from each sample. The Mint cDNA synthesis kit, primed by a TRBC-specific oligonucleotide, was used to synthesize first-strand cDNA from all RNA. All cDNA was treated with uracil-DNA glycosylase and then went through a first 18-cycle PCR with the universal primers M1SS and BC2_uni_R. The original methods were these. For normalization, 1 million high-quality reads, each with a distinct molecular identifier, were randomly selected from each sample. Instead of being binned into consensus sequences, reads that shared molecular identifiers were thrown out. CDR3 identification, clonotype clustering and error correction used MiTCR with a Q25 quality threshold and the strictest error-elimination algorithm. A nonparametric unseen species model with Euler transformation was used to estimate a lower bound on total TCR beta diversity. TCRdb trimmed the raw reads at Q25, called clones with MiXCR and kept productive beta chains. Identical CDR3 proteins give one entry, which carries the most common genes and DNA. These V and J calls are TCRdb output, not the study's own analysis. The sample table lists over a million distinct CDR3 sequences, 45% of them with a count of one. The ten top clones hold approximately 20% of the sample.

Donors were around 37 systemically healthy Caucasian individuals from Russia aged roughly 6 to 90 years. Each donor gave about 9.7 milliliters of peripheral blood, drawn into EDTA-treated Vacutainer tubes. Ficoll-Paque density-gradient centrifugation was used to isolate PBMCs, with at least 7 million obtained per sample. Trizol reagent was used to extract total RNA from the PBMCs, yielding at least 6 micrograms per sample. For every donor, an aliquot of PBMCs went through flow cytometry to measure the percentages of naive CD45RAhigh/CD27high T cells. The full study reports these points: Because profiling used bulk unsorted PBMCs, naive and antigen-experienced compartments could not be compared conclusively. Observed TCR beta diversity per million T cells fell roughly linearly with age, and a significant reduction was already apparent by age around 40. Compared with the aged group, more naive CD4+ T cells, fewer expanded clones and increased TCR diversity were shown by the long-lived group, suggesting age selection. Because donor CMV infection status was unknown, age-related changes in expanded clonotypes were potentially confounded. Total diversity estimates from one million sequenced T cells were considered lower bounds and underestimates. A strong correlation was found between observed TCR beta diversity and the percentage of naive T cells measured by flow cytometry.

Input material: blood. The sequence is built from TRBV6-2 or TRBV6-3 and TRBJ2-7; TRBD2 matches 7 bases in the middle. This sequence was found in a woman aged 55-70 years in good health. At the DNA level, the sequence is TGTGCCAGCCTAAACGGGCTAGCGGAATACTCCTACGAGCAGTACTTC. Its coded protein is CASLNGLAEYSYEQYF.